This T cell receptor (beta chain) originates from a study of post-analysis software for immune sequencing data. The library was made from cDNA and included unique molecular identifiers. TCRdb used MiXCR to reprocess the PCR reads, holding one entry per CDR3 protein. The sample yields hundreds of thousands of distinct CDR3 sequences, about 60% seen once. Germline loops: CDR1 DFQATT, CDR2 SNEGSKA (reference sequence). CDR3 size: 16 residues. Trimming cost V 0 bases and J 5 bases, with 17 bases left between them. Study results and caveats: Roughly 5 TRBV segments (TRBV5-6, TRBV5-1 and TRBV20-1 among them) occurred more frequently in patients than in controls.

This clonotype was seen only a few times. Its specificity is not known. The sample taken for sequencing was blood. J is TRBJ2-1 and V is TRBV20-1; a weak D match, TRBD2 (6 bases). The receptor's source is a girl aged 2 to 10 with multiple sclerosis. DNA of the CDR3: TGCAGTGCTAGAGATCCCCGGGACTCACCACACAATGAGCAGTTCTTC. This codes for CSARDPRDSPHNEQFF.